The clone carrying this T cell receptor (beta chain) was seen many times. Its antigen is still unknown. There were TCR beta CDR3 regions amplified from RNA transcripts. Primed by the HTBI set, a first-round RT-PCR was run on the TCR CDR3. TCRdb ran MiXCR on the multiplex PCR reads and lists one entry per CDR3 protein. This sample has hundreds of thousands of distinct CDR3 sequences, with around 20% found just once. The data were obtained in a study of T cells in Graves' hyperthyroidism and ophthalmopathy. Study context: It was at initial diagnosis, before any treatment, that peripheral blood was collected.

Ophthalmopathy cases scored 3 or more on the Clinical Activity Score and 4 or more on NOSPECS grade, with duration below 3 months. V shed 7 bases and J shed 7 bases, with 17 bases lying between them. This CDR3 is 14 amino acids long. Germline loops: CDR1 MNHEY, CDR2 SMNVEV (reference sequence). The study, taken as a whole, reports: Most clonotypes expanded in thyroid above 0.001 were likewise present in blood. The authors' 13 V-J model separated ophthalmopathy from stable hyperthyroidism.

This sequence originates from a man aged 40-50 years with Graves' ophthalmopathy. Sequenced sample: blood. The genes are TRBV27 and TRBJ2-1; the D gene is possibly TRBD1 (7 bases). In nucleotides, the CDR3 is TGTGCCAGCACCAAAACCAGGGGGAGGAATGAGCAGTTCTTC. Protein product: CASTKTRGRNEQFF.